The rows below give T cell receptor beta chains drawn from one sample of a study of blood T cell repertoires in COVID-19. Measured with immunoSEQ multiplex PCR; TCRdb has only the in-frame clones, and not every one. The repertoire includes more than 250,000 clones, roughly 85% of them detected once, and roughly 2.2% sits in the top ten. Material for sequencing was PBMCs or T cells enriched from blood (not recorded which). The source of these receptors is a young man who had recovered from COVID-19. Both conserved end residues are part of each CDR3. Fields, in order: clone size, J gene, V gene, D gene, CDR3 protein, CDR3 DNA. D genes are given only for firm matches. Clone size appears in some rows only: once, few, many, or a class for an expanded clone.

clone_size: NA
j_call: TRBJ1-1
v_call: TRBV5-1
d_call: NA
cdr3_aa: CASSLIGGNTEAFF
cdr3_nt: TGCGCCAGCAGCTTGATAGGGGGGAACACTGAAGCTTTCTTT

clone_size: NA
j_call: TRBJ1-2
v_call: TRBV9
d_call: TRBD1
cdr3_aa: CASSVPGGNGYTF
cdr3_nt: TGTGCCAGCAGCGTCCCAGGGGGTAATGGCTACACCTTC

clone_size: NA
j_call: TRBJ2-1
v_call: TRBV6-4
d_call: NA
cdr3_aa: CASSRQPISYNEQFF
cdr3_nt: TGTGCCAGCAGCCGACAGCCTATAAGCTACAATGAGCAGTTCTTC

clone_size: few
j_call: TRBJ1-3
v_call: TRBV12-3/TRBV12-4
d_call: NA
cdr3_aa: CASSLRVGDTIYF
cdr3_nt: TGTGCCAGCAGTTTAAGGGTCGGGGACACCATATATTTT

clone_size: NA
j_call: TRBJ1-2
v_call: TRBV5-4
d_call: TRBD1
cdr3_aa: CASSFDRGTNYGYTF
cdr3_nt: TGTGCCAGCAGCTTCGACAGGGGTACTAACTATGGCTACACCTTC

clone_size: NA
j_call: TRBJ2-6
v_call: TRBV7-8
d_call: NA
cdr3_aa: CASSPGDIRFPGANVLTF
cdr3_nt: TGTGCCAGCAGCCCCGGGGACATAAGGTTCCCTGGGGCCAACGTCCTGACTTTC

clone_size: NA
j_call: TRBJ1-4
v_call: TRBV30
d_call: NA
cdr3_aa: CAYSQGLGGEKLFF
cdr3_nt: TGTGCCTACAGTCAGGGGCTAGGAGGTGAAAAACTGTTTTTT

clone_size: NA
j_call: TRBJ2-7
v_call: TRBV4-1
d_call: NA
cdr3_aa: CASSQVVAKDSRFSYEQYF
cdr3_nt: TGCGCCAGCAGCCAAGTCGTAGCGAAGGACAGCCGATTCTCCTACGAGCAGTACTTC

clone_size: NA
j_call: TRBJ2-2
v_call: TRBV27
d_call: TRBD1
cdr3_aa: CASSPNRGNTGELFF
cdr3_nt: TGTGCCAGCAGTCCGAACAGGGGGAACACCGGGGAGCTGTTTTTT

clone_size: NA
j_call: TRBJ1-1
v_call: TRBV11-2
d_call: NA
cdr3_aa: CASSLGNRGGSEAFF
cdr3_nt: TGTGCCAGCAGCTTAGGCAACCGGGGGGGATCTGAAGCTTTCTTT

clone_size: few
j_call: TRBJ1-3
v_call: TRBV11-2
d_call: NA
cdr3_aa: CASSLSRNTIYF
cdr3_nt: TGTGCCAGCAGCCTTTCTAGAAACACCATATATTTT

clone_size: NA
j_call: TRBJ1-1
v_call: TRBV4-1
d_call: NA
cdr3_aa: CASSQGRVSEAFF
cdr3_nt: TGCGCCAGCAGCCAAGGCAGGGTTTCTGAAGCTTTCTTT

clone_size: NA
j_call: TRBJ1-1
v_call: TRBV27
d_call: NA
cdr3_aa: CASRTVMNTEAFF
cdr3_nt: TGTGCCAGCAGAACAGTTATGAACACTGAAGCTTTCTTT

clone_size: NA
j_call: TRBJ1-4
v_call: TRBV4-1
d_call: NA
cdr3_aa: CASSPLGQGGEKLFF
cdr3_nt: TGCGCCAGCAGCCCTCTCGGGCAGGGCGGTGAAAAACTGTTTTTT

clone_size: once
j_call: TRBJ1-3
v_call: TRBV3-1/TRBV3-2
d_call: NA
cdr3_aa: CASRLGGLGNTIYF
cdr3_nt: TGTGCCAGCAGATTGGGGGGACTTGGAAACACCATATATTTT

clone_size: few
j_call: TRBJ1-2
v_call: TRBV5-6
d_call: TRBD1
cdr3_aa: CASIPQGDYGYTF
cdr3_nt: TGTGCCAGCATCCCTCAGGGGGACTATGGCTACACCTTC

clone_size: once
j_call: TRBJ1-2
v_call: TRBV2
d_call: NA
cdr3_aa: CASSEAPGGYTF
cdr3_nt: TGTGCCAGCAGTGAAGCCCCCGGGGGCTACACCTTC

clone_size: NA
j_call: TRBJ1-1
v_call: TRBV3-1/TRBV3-2
d_call: NA
cdr3_aa: CASSQGGRIRLNTEAFF
cdr3_nt: TGTGCCAGCAGCCAAGGTGGCAGGATTAGGTTGAACACTGAAGCTTTCTTT

clone_size: NA
j_call: TRBJ2-7
v_call: TRBV7-9
d_call: NA
cdr3_aa: CASSLEQGTYEQYF
cdr3_nt: TGTGCCAGCAGCTTAGAGCAGGGGACCTACGAGCAGTACTTC